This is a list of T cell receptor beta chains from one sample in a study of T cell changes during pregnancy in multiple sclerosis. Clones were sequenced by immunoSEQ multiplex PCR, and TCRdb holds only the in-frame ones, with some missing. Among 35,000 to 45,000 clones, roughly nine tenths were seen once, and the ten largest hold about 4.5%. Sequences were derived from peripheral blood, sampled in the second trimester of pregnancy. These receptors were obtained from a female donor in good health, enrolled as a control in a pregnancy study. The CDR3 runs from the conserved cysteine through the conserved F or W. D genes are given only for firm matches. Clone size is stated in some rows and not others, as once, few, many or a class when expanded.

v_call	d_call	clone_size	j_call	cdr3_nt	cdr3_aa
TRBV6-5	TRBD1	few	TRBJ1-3	TGTGCCAGCAGCGGACAGGGCTCTGGAAACACCATATATTTT	CASSGQGSGNTIYF
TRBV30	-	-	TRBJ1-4	TGTGCCTGGAGTGTAAATCGCGGGGGGGGCGGGAAACTGTTTTTT	CAWSVNRGGGGKLFF
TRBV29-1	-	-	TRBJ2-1	TGTTCGGGACAGGAGCTAGCGGCGAGCTCCTACAATGAGCAGTTCTTC	CSGQELAASSYNEQFF
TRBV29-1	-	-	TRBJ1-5	TGCAGCGTTGTTCGGGGAGAGGGCGAAATTCAGCCCCAGCATTTT	CSVVRGEGEIQPQHF
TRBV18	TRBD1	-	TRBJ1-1	TGTGCCAGCTCACCACAGGGGGCGCAAACTGAAGCTTTCTTT	CASSPQGAQTEAFF
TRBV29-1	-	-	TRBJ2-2	TGCAGCGCCAGTCCCGGGGCGAACACCGGGGAGCTGTTTTTT	CSASPGANTGELFF
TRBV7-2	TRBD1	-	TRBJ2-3	TGTGCCAGCAGCCCGAGGGACAGACACACAGATACGCAGTATTTT	CASSPRDRHTDTQYF
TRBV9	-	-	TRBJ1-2	TGTGCCAGCAGCTCCCCGACTGGGGGGGGCTATGGCTACACCTTC	CASSSPTGGGYGYTF
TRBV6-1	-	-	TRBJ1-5	TGTGCCAGCAGTGAATTAAAGGGAGGGGGTCAGCCCCAGCATTTT	CASSELKGGGQPQHF
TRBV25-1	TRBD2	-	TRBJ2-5	TGTGCCAGCAGTGGGGAGGGCAGCTCACAAGAGACCCAGTACTTC	CASSGEGSSQETQYF
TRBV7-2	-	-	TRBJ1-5	TGTGCCAGCAGCTTATTAAGCAATCAGCCCCAGCATTTT	CASSLLSNQPQHF
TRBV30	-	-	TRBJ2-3	TGTGCCTGGAGTGGCGGGGTTCTGCCTTCAGATACGCAGTATTTT	CAWSGGVLPSDTQYF
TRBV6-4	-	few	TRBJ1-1	TGTGCCAGCAGTGCGGCAGGGAACACTGAAGCTTTCTTT	CASSAAGNTEAFF
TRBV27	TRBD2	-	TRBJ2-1	TGTGCCACCAACGCGGGGACTAGAAACTACAATGAGCAGTTCTTC	CATNAGTRNYNEQFF
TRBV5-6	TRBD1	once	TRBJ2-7	TGTGCCAGCAGCTTCATCCAGGACAGGGGGGGGTTGGAGCAGTACTTC	CASSFIQDRGGLEQYF
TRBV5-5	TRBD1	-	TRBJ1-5	TGTGCCAGCACACTTGACAGGGTGAATCAGCCCCAGCATTTT	CASTLDRVNQPQHF
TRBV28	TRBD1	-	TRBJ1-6	TGTGCCAGCGGGGTGCCGGGACAGGGAAGAGCCCTCCACTTT	CASGVPGQGRALHF
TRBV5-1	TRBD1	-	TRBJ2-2	TGCGCCAGCAGCTTGGATCGGACAGGTTTGACCGGGGAGCTGTTTTTT	CASSLDRTGLTGELFF
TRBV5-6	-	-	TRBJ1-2	TGTGCCAGCAGCTTACAGGGAACAGGCTACACCTTC	CASSLQGTGYTF
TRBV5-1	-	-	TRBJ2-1	TGCGCCAGCAGCTTGGGACACGGAGGGCCCTCCTACAATGAGCAGTTCTTC	CASSLGHGGPSYNEQFF
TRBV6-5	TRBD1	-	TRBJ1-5	TGTGCCAGCAGCTCGGACAGGGGGCGCGATCAGCCCCAGCATTTT	CASSSDRGRDQPQHF
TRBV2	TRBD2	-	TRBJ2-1	TGTGCCAGCAGTGGCCTAGCGGGGATGGATACGGAGCAGTTCTTC	CASSGLAGMDTEQFF
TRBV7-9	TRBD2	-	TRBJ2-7	TGTGCCAGCAGCCATCCTCGACTAGCGGGAGGTTACGAGCAGTACTTC	CASSHPRLAGGYEQYF
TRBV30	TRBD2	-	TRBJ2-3	TGTGCCTGGGGGTTAGCGGGGACCACAGATACGCAGTATTTT	CAWGLAGTTDTQYF
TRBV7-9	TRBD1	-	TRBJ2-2	TGTGCCAGCAGACCGCCGGGACAGGCGAACACCGGGGAGCTGTTTTTT	CASRPPGQANTGELFF
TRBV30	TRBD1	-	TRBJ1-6	TGTGCCTGGAAGGGATCGGACAGGGGGAATTCACCCCTCCACTTT	CAWKGSDRGNSPLHF
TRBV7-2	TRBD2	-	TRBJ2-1	TGTGCCAGCAGCCAGACTAGCGGGATTTACAATGAGCAGTTCTTC	CASSQTSGIYNEQFF
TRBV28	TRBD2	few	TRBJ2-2	TGTGCCAGCAGTGTCTCCGGGGGGGCCCACACCGGGGAGCTGTTTTTT	CASSVSGGAHTGELFF
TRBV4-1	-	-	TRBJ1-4	TGCGCCAGCAGCCTCCCAGTTGCAACTAATGAAAAACTGTTTTTT	CASSLPVATNEKLFF
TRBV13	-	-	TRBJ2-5	TGTGCCAGCAGCCTGCGGGACGGTCAAGAGACCCAGTACTTC	CASSLRDGQETQYF
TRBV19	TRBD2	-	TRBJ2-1	TGTGCCAGCAATTCACTAGCGGGAGGGAATGAGCAGTTCTTC	CASNSLAGGNEQFF
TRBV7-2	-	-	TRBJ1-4	TGTGCCAGCAGCTTAGGCGGGGGCCATGGAAAACTGTTTTTT	CASSLGGGHGKLFF
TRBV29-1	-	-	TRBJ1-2	TGCAGCGTCCCCTCAGGGTTCTATGGCTACACCTTC	CSVPSGFYGYTF
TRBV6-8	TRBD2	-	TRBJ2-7	TGTGCCAGCAGTTATAGTGGCGGGAGGGCCCTCGAGCAGTACTTC	CASSYSGGRALEQYF
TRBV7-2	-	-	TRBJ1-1	TGTGCCAGCAGCCCCAATTTGAACACTGAAGCTTTCTTT	CASSPNLNTEAFF